This T cell receptor beta chain was sequenced in a study of shared T cell receptors in the human thymus. Method: immunoSEQ multiplex PCR; TCRdb's copy keeps in-frame clones and lacks some. The repertoire consists of over 350,000 clones, with 85% to 95% occurring once and the leading ten covering 0.015% to 0.025%. Sequenced input: thymocytes. This TCR was recovered from a human donor.

The CDR3 loop is CASSFTTGDSNQPQHF. The CDR3 bases are TGTGCCAGCAGCTTCACGACAGGGGATAGCAATCAGCCCCAGCATTTT. The V gene is TRBV28, the J gene TRBJ1-5, with 8 bases lining up with TRBD1. The CDR3 has 16 residues. The V gene end was trimmed by 6 bases and the J gene end by 0 bases; junction bases not matched to a gene: 7. Germline V gene data show CDR1 as MDHEN and CDR2 as SYDVKM.